The next 18 T cell receptor beta chains were all read from a single sample in a study of cytomegalovirus exposure and HLA in healthy donors (TCRdb year 2017). Library preparation was by the immunoSEQ multiplex PCR assay. For the multiplex PCR, a mixture combining 60 forward primers for TCR Vbeta segments and 13 reverse primers for TCR Jbeta segments was used. Drawn from immuneACCESS, this table holds only the in-frame rearrangements with V and J called that TCRdb kept. Clones are partly lost; checked studies trace under half to an unresolved V gene and leave the rest unexplained. This sample's table has entries for approximately 120,000 clones. The ten largest clones take up approximately 0.93% of the sample. The sequencing sample was made of PBMCs. These receptors came from a man younger than 35 in good health and CMV-seronegative.

The chain is built from TRBV15 and TRBJ1-2, with 7 bases fitting TRBD1. The CDR3 is 15 residues long. CDR1 is LNHNV and CDR2 is YYDKDF in the germline V gene (reference sequence). V dropped 2 bases and J dropped 5; count of bases not matched to a gene: 8. CDR3 sequence: CATSRPITGEYGYTF. CDR3 coding DNA: TGTGCCACCAGCAGACCGATTACAGGGGAGTATGGCTACACCTTC. Complete variable domain (other parts from reference TRBV15 and TRBJ1-2): DAMVIQNPRYQVTQFGKPVTLSCSQTLNHNVMYWYQQKSSQAPKLLFHYYDKDFNNEADTPDNFQSRRPNTSFCFLDIRSPGLGDTAMYLCATSRPITGEYGYTFGSGTRLTVV.

This chain joins TRBV4-1 and TRBJ2-3, with D possibly matching TRBD1 (5 bases). This CDR3 contains 15 residues. Germline lookup yields CDR1 MGHRA and CDR2 YSYEKL. V was cut by 4 bases and J by 3 bases, with 14 bases left in between. The CDR3 protein is CASSRDSGSTDTQYF. The CDR3 nucleotides read TGCGCCAGCAGCCGCGACAGTGGCTCTACAGATACGCAGTATTTT.

J is TRBJ2-5 and V is TRBV11-2, with 8 nucleotides matching TRBD2. The CDR3 is 17 amino acids. The junction had 16 bases not matched to a gene; V was cut back by 5 bases and J by 5 bases. The germline V gene encodes CDR1 SGHAT and CDR2 FQNNGV. CDR3 region: CASSQHAAGAGWETQYF. CDR3 coding DNA: TGTGCCAGCAGCCAACATGCAGCGGGGGCAGGCTGGGAGACCCAGTACTTC.

The J gene is TRBJ2-1, the V gene TRBV19, with a possible D match to TRBD2 (6 bases). V was trimmed by 1 base and J by 10 bases, leaving 17 bases between them. Per the germline V gene, CDR1 is LNHDA and CDR2 is SQIVND (reference sequence). The CDR3 is 15 amino acids. This CDR3 reads CASSIVLAGGREQFF. The DNA for the CDR3 is TGTGCCAGTAGTATAGTCCTGGCCGGGGGAAGAGAGCAGTTCTTC. Together with reference TRBV19 and TRBJ2-1, the CDR3 gives the full variable domain: DGGITQSPKYLFRKEGQNVTLSCEQNLNHDAMYWYRQDPGQGLRLIYYSQIVNDFQKGDIAEGYSVSREKKESFPLTVTSAQKNPTAFYLCASSIVLAGGREQFFGPGTRLTVL.

The chain employs TRBV5-1 and TRBJ2-7; weak D call: TRBD1 (6 bases). Germline CDR1 is SGHRS and CDR2 is YFSETQ. V shed 5 bases and J shed 6 bases, with 18 bases lying between them. The CDR3 is made up of 14 amino acids. CDR3 DNA: TGCGCCAGCAGTTACGGGACACTGGGGAGCGAGCAGTACTTC. Its translation: CASSYGTLGSEQYF.

V gene TRBV7-9 combines with J gene TRBJ2-1, with 8 bases that match TRBD2. V was clipped by 0 bases and J by 8 bases; unmatched bases: 3. The CDR3 is 14 residues long. CDR1 is SEHNR, CDR2 FQNEAQ, per germline (reference sequence). This chain's CDR3 is CASSLASGADEQFF. The CDR3 nucleotides read TGTGCCAGCAGCTTAGCTAGCGGGGCGGATGAGCAGTTCTTC.

The J gene is TRBJ1-1, the V gene TRBV18; D is possibly TRBD1 (6 bases). Trimming cost V 1 base and J 4 bases, with 13 bases left between them. Germline CDR1 KGHSH, CDR2 LQKENI. The CDR3 length is 15 residues. The CDR3 is CASSPRGGGGTEAFF. The CDR3 DNA reads as TGTGCCAGCTCACCACGAGGGGGGGGAGGCACTGAAGCTTTCTTT. Variable domain in full (rest from reference TRBV18 and TRBJ1-1): NAGVMQNPRHLVRRRGQEARLRCSPMKGHSHVYWYRQLPEEGLKFMVYLQKENIIDESGMPKERFSAEFPKEGPSILRIQQVVRGDSAAYFCASSPRGGGGTEAFFGQGTRLTVV.

The V call is TRBV5-6, the J call TRBJ1-2; perhaps TRBD1 as D (6 bases). Deletions cut 2 bases from V and 2 bases from J, with 10 bases between. The CDR3 loop spans 14 amino acids. Germline lookup yields CDR1 SGHDT and CDR2 YYEEEE. CDR3 sequence: CASSLIQGNYGYTF. CDR3 DNA sequence: TGTGCCAGCAGCTTAATACAGGGCAACTATGGCTACACCTTC.

The chain combines TRBV18 with TRBJ1-2, with D hard to call. CDR1 KGHSH and CDR2 LQKENI come from the germline V gene. The ends were cut back, 3 bases at V and 3 bases at J, with 20 bases in the middle. The CDR3 covers 17 residues. CDR3 in DNA: TGTGCCAGCTCACCTCCGGGTACACTGGGGAGTGACTATGGCTACACCTTC. The encoded protein is CASSPPGTLGSDYGYTF.

This chain connects TRBV30 to TRBJ2-1; D might be TRBD1 (5 bases). The CDR3 is 15 amino acids. V lost 4 bases, J lost 0 bases, and 13 bases lay in between. Germline V gene data show CDR1 as GTSNPN and CDR2 as SVGIG (reference sequence). The CDR3 region is CAWIQGLSSYNEQFF. CDR3 nucleotides: TGTGCCTGGATTCAGGGCCTAAGCTCCTACAATGAGCAGTTCTTC. The full variable domain, with the rest looked up from reference TRBV30 and TRBJ2-1, is SQTIHQWPATLVQPVGSPLSLECTVEGTSNPNLYWYRQAAGRGLQLLFYSVGIGQISSEVPQNLSASRPQDRQFILSSKKLLLSDSGFYLCAWIQGLSSYNEQFFGPGTRLTVL.

V and J are TRBV10-3 and TRBJ2-2; D is undetermined. The germline V gene encodes CDR1 ENHRY and CDR2 SYGVKD. V gave up 2 bases and J gave up 2 bases, with 6 bases separating them. CDR3 size: 14 residues. The CDR3: CAISEARNTGELFF. CDR3 nucleotides: TGTGCCATCAGTGAGGCCAGAAACACCGGGGAGCTGTTTTTT.

The chain carries TRBV5-1 and TRBJ1-1; a possible D gene is TRBD1 (5 bases). Germline values: CDR1 SGHRS, CDR2 YFSETQ. V lost 6 bases and J lost 8, with 20 bases in between. This CDR3 has 14 residues. The CDR3 nucleotides are TGCGCCAGCACTCAAGTCGGAAGGACAACCGAAGCTTTCTTT. Residues: CASTQVGRTTEAFF.

The rearrangement joins TRBV5-1 to TRBJ2-5; D remains ambiguous. The CDR3 totals 13 residues. Germline assignment: CDR1 SGHRS and CDR2 YFSETQ. V gave up 0 bases and J gave up 5 bases, with 8 bases separating them. The CDR3 DNA sequence: TGCGCCAGCAGCTTGGCTGGTCGGGAGACCCAGTACTTC. This encodes CASSLAGRETQYF.

V and J are TRBV19 and TRBJ2-2; 10 bases map to TRBD1. V lost 6 bases, J lost 5 bases, and 6 bases stayed unmatched. Per the germline V gene, CDR1 is LNHDA and CDR2 is SQIVND (reference sequence). The CDR3 extends over 15 amino acids. The CDR3 sequence: CASRIGTGVTGELFF. CDR3 nucleotides: TGTGCCAGTAGAATCGGGACAGGGGTAACCGGGGAGCTGTTTTTT.

The J gene is TRBJ1-1, the V gene TRBV20-1, with D possibly matching TRBD1 (5 bases). The CDR3 runs to 10 residues. The V gene lost 7 bases and the J gene lost 8 bases, with 11 bases spanning the gap. Germline-derived CDR1 and CDR2 are DFQATT and SNEGSKA (reference sequence). The CDR3 reads CSGGREEAFF. DNA of the CDR3: TGCAGTGGGGGGAGGGAGGAAGCTTTCTTT.

The rearrangement joins TRBV4-2 to TRBJ2-3, with TRBD2 matching 12 bases. Germline-derived CDR1 and CDR2 are LGHNA and YNFKEQ. With V trimmed by 1 base and J by 2 bases, 10 bases remained unmatched. The CDR3 contains 19 residues. The CDR3 DNA sequence: TGTGCCAGCAGCCAAGCCTCCTCTAGCGGGGGGGGGATCACAGATACGCAGTATTTT. This gives the protein CASSQASSSGGGITDTQYF.

The rearrangement joins TRBV7-9 to TRBJ1-1; unclear D gene. Germline V CDR1 and CDR2: SEHNR, FQNEAQ (reference sequence). V was pared by 5 bases and J by 13 bases, with 20 bases between. The CDR3 runs 13 residues. In DNA form, the CDR3 reads TGTGCCAGCAGCGAGGTACATACTACGAGAGATTTCTTT. Its protein is CASSEVHTTRDFF.

This chain links TRBV7-9 with TRBJ1-5, with 9 bases that match TRBD1. Germline lookup yields CDR1 SEHNR and CDR2 FQNEAQ (reference sequence). V lost 1 base, J lost 2 bases, and 0 bases stayed unmatched. The CDR3 has 15 amino acids. CDR3 protein: CASSLGDRGNQPQHF. The CDR3 nucleotides read TGTGCCAGCAGCTTAGGGGACAGGGGCAATCAGCCCCAGCATTTT.